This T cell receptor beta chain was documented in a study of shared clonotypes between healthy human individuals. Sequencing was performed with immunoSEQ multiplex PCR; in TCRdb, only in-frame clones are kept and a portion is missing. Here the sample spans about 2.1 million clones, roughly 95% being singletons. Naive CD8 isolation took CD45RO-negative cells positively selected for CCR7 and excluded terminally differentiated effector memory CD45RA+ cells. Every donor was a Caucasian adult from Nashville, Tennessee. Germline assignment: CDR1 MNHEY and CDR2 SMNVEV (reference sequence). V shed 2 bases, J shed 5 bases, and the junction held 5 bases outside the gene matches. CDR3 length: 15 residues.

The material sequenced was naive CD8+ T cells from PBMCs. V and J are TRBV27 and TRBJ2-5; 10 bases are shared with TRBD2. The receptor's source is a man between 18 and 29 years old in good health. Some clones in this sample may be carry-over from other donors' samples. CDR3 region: CASSLLAGAWETQYF. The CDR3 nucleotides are TGTGCCAGCAGTTTACTAGCGGGAGCTTGGGAGACCCAGTACTTC.